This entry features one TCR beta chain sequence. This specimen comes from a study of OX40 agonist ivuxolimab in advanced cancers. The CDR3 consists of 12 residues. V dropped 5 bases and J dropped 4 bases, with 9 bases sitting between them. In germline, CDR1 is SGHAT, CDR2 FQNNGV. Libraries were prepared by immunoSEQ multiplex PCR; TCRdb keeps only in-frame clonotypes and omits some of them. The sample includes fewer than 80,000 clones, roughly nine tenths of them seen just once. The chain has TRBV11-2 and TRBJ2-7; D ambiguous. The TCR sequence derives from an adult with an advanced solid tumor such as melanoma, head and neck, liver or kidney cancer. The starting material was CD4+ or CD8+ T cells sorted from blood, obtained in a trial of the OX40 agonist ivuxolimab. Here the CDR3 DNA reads TGTGCCAGCAGCCCCTTCGGGTACGAGCAGTACTTC. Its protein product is CASSPFGYEQYF.